Listed here is a single TCR beta chain. No ophthalmopathy progression within 18 months constituted stable Graves' hyperthyroidism. Cells are PBMCs isolated from 10 ml of fresh blood. The record originates from a study of T cells in Graves' hyperthyroidism and ophthalmopathy. This CDR3 comprises 14 residues. Trimming shortened V by 6 bases and J by 6 bases, and 17 bases separated the two germline ends. Amplification of TCR beta CDR3 regions used RNA as the template. A first-round RT-PCR of the TCR CDR3 used the HTBI primer set. TCRdb reanalysed the multiplex PCR reads using MiXCR and keeps one entry per CDR3 protein. The profile covers approximately 420,000 distinct CDR3 sequences, with roughly an eighth appearing a single time and 5.3% taken by the ten largest.

Sequencing was done on a sample of blood. The chain employs TRBV12-3 or TRBV12-4 and TRBJ1-1, with D uncertain. This clonotype was obtained from a woman between 18 and 30 years old with Graves' hyperthyroidism. As DNA, the CDR3 is TGTGCCAGCAGGGAGAATCGGCCCGGGGCTGAAGCTTTCTTT. Its protein is CASRENRPGAEAFF.